The source of this T cell receptor (beta chain) is a study of CD8+ T cells in alopecia areata. Investigators isolated RNA and reverse transcribed it into cDNA to act as the sequencing template. Clones were read by immunoSEQ multiplex PCR, and TCRdb kept only the in-frame ones, dropping some. The sample has 150,000 to 200,000 clones; around 60% are singletons. Sequencing used CD4+ T cells sorted from blood, obtained at week 0. The TCR sequence derives from a human donor with alopecia areata.

CDR3 nucleotides: TGTGCCTGGAGTGTTCCCTTAGATACGCAGTATTTT. This sequence encodes CAWSVPLDTQYF. This chain uses TRBV30 with TRBJ2-3; D uncertain. This CDR3 region has 12 residues. Germline assignment: CDR1 GTSNPN and CDR2 SVGIG (reference sequence). The V and J ends lost 0 bases and 5 bases respectively, with 6 bases between them.